The 30 T cell receptor beta chains in this list originate from one sample, sequenced in a study of blood T cells in healthy people across ages. Alongside a J-beta primer mix, a sample-barcoded 5' primer served in a second PCR lasting about 7 to 11 cycles. TCRdb re-called the 5' RACE reads with MiXCR, one entry per CDR3 protein. The sample holds roughly 500,000 distinct CDR3 sequences, 27% seen once. The material sequenced was blood. The receptors were gathered from a woman between 65 and 79 years old in good health.

This clonotype turned up a few times. The genes are TRBV11-2 and TRBJ2-7; 10 nucleotides agree with TRBD2. Germline V lookup: CDR1 SGHAT, CDR2 FQNNGV. CDR3 length: 15 residues. After removal of 2 bases from V and 3 bases from J, the junction contained 4 bases not matched to a gene. The CDR3 sequence is CASSLLAGEVYEQYF. The CDR3 region has the DNA TGTGCCAGCAGCTTACTAGCGGGGGAGGTCTACGAGCAGTACTTC.

This clonotype was recorded once. The rearrangement joins TRBV5-1 to TRBJ1-3; D possibly corresponds to TRBD1 (6 bases). This CDR3 comprises 15 residues. Germline V gene data show CDR1 as SGHRS and CDR2 as YFSETQ. V dropped 4 bases and J dropped 3 bases, with 14 bases sitting between them. The CDR3 here is CASSVGGANGNTIYF. CDR3 bases: TGCGCCAGCAGCGTGGGGGGCGCGAATGGAAACACCATATATTTT.

This clonotype has just a few counts. The gene calls are TRBV3-1 and TRBJ1-1; a possible D gene is TRBD1 (5 bases). Germline CDR1 and CDR2: LGHDT and YNNKEL (reference sequence). V was clipped by 8 bases and J by 5 bases, with 18 bases between them. The CDR3 spans 14 residues. CDR3 amino acids: CASSPRGGGTEAFF. CDR3 coding DNA: TGTGCCAGCTCACCACGTGGGGGGGGGACTGAAGCTTTCTTT.

This clonotype has just a few counts. The rearrangement links TRBV29-1 to TRBJ1-3; D is possibly TRBD1 (6 bases). V lost 6 bases and J lost 4, with 16 bases in between. The germline V gene encodes CDR1 SQVTM and CDR2 ANQGSEA. The CDR3 extends over 14 amino acids. The CDR3 region has the DNA TGCAGCGTCCGGTACGGGGGCTCGGGAAACACCATATATTTT. As protein: CSVRYGGSGNTIYF.

This clonotype showed up just a few times. This sequence joins TRBV6-2 or TRBV6-3 and TRBJ2-7; TRBD2 might be the D (6 bases). CDR3 length: 15 residues. Germline V gene lookup returns CDR1 MNHEY and CDR2 SVGEGT. The V end was cut by 2 bases, the J end by 0 bases, with 11 bases between. This CDR3 reads CASSYGGVGSYEQYF. The CDR3 nucleotides read TGTGCCAGCAGTTACGGCGGGGTCGGCTCCTACGAGCAGTACTTC.

The J gene is TRBJ2-3, the V gene TRBV5-1, with a possible D match to TRBD2 (6 bases). Germline assignment: CDR1 SGHRS and CDR2 YFSETQ. The CDR3 length is 16 residues. Trimming pared 4 bases from V and 4 bases from J, leaving 19 bases between. The CDR3 bases are TGCGCCAGCAGCCCTCCCGGGCAGGGAGGAGCAGATACGCAGTATTTT. Translating it yields CASSPPGQGGADTQYF. Together with reference TRBV5-1 and TRBJ2-3, the CDR3 gives the full variable domain: KAGVTQTPRYLIKTRGQQVTLSCSPISGHRSVSWYQQTPGQGLQFLFEYFSETQRNKGNFPGRFSGRQFSNSRSEMNVSTLELGDSALYLCASSPPGQGGADTQYFGPGTRLTVL.

V usage is TRBV29-1 and J usage is TRBJ2-5; D perhaps matches TRBD2 (7 bases). The J call is uncertain, as TRBJ2-1 better fits the DNA end. This CDR3 comprises 14 residues. The germline V gene encodes CDR1 SQVTM and CDR2 ANQGSEA. CDR3 loop: CSGDGGAAYNEQFF. CDR3 DNA sequence: TGCAGCGGGGATGGGGGGGCTGCCTACAATGAGCAGTTCTTC.

The table lists this clonotype with a few counts. The chain uses TRBV5-1 and TRBJ2-2, with a tentative D call TRBD2 (7 bases). Germline lookup yields CDR1 SGHRS and CDR2 YFSETQ. The CDR3 is 17 residues long. V was shortened by 2 bases and J by 1 base, with 15 bases between the two germline ends. In nucleotides, the CDR3 is TGCGCCAGCAGCTTACGAGGGGGGGCACGGAACACCGGGGAGCTGTTTTTT. This sequence encodes CASSLRGGARNTGELFF.

V is TRBV5-1 and J is TRBJ1-4; D perhaps matches TRBD1 (6 bases). This CDR3 is built from 13 residues. V lost 3 bases to trimming and J lost 7 bases, with 10 bases between them. The V gene's germline CDR1 is SGHRS and CDR2 YFSETQ. The DNA for the CDR3 is TGCGCCAGCAGCTGGGGGCCTAGTGAAAAACTGTTTTTT. It is translated as CASSWGPSEKLFF.

The chain is built from TRBV3-1 and TRBJ1-2; D is undetermined. V lost 4 bases and J lost 4, with 10 bases in between. Germline V CDR1 and CDR2: LGHDT, YNNKEL (reference sequence). The CDR3 length is 13 residues. The CDR3 here is CASSLGVSYGYTF. Here the CDR3 DNA reads TGTGCCAGCAGCCTGGGTGTGAGCTATGGCTACACCTTC. Full variable domain (remainder filled in from reference TRBV3-1 and TRBJ1-2): DTAVSQTPKYLVTQMGNDKSIKCEQNLGHDTMYWYKQDSKKFLKIMFSYNNKELIINETVPNRFSPKSPDKAHLNLHINSLELGDSAVYFCASSLGVSYGYTFGSGTRLTVV.

The V and J genes are TRBV24-1 and TRBJ2-5, with D uncertain. Trimming removed 7 bases from V and 4 bases from J, with 12 bases in between. This CDR3 is built from 13 residues. CDR1 is KGHDR and CDR2 is SFDVKD in the germline V gene. The CDR3 DNA is TGTGCCACCAGCCAACCCACCGGAGAGACCCAGTACTTC. It encodes CATSQPTGETQYF.

The chain joins TRBV5-1 to TRBJ1-4, with D maybe TRBD1 (5 bases). Germline V CDR1 and CDR2: SGHRS, YFSETQ. The CDR3 contains 16 residues. V dropped 1 base and J dropped 5 bases, with 15 bases sitting between them. CDR3 DNA sequence: TGCGCCAGCAGCTTGTTACCGGGAAAGGGGAATGAAAAACTGTTTTTT. Its translation is CASSLLPGKGNEKLFF.

Worth noting for this clonotype: The junction does not match germline at one end; this may be a read error. This rearrangement joins TRBV7-7 to TRBJ2-2; 11 bases map to TRBD2. Germline CDR1 SSHAT, CDR2 FNYEAQ (reference sequence). This CDR3 is built from 18 residues. The CDR3 region has the DNA TGTGCTAGCAGCTTAGTAGCGGGGGGGCGAGCGAACACCGGGGAGCTGTTTTTT. Translating it yields CASSLVAGGRANTGELFF.

The chain is built from TRBV20-1 and TRBJ1-1, with D hard to call. The CDR3 is 13 residues long. The germline CDR1 and CDR2 sequences are DFQATT and SNEGSKA (reference sequence). The germline V and J ends were trimmed by 3 bases and 4 bases, with 12 bases remaining between them. CDR3 bases: TGCAGTGCTAGTGGTTCCCTGGCCACTGAAGCTTTCTTT. This encodes CSASGSLATEAFF.

This rearrangement joins TRBV11-2 to TRBJ2-3; D possibly matches TRBD1 or TRBD2 (5 bases each). The CDR3 runs 17 residues. The V gene's germline CDR1 is SGHAT and CDR2 FQNNGV. Between the trimmed V and J ends, which lost 0 bases and 6 bases, there was a span of 19 bases. The CDR3 DNA sequence: TGTGCCAGCAGCTTAGATAGCGTTAGAGGGGCTACGGATACGCAGTATTTT. Its protein is CASSLDSVRGATDTQYF.

The chain has TRBV12-3 or TRBV12-4 and TRBJ2-1; 7 bases line up with TRBD2. V gave up 3 bases and J gave up 3 bases; unmatched junction bases: 5. This CDR3 contains 15 residues. CDR3 loop: CASSFSLAVYNEQFF. The CDR3 bases are TGTGCCAGCAGTTTTAGTCTAGCGGTCTACAATGAGCAGTTCTTC.

In its sample, this clonotype was seen a few times. This sequence joins TRBV2 and TRBJ2-3, with D possibly being TRBD1 (5 bases). CDR3 length: 14 amino acids. Germline assignment: CDR1 SNHLY and CDR2 FYNNEI. V was shortened by 6 bases and J by 4 bases, with 14 bases between the two germline ends. This CDR3 reads CASSKTVPPDTQYF. DNA of the CDR3: TGTGCCAGCAGCAAGACAGTGCCCCCAGATACGCAGTATTTT.

J is TRBJ1-1 and V is TRBV5-1; TRBD1 matches at 10 bases. Germline assignment: CDR1 SGHRS and CDR2 YFSETQ. The CDR3 is 14 amino acids. J lost 12 bases, V lost 2 bases, and 10 bases had no gene match. The CDR3 DNA reads as TGCGCCAGCAGCTTATCCCTGGGACAGGGGCGTACTTTCTTT. Translation: CASSLSLGQGRTFF.

The genes are TRBV6-1 and TRBJ1-1; TRBD1 might be the D (5 bases). Trimming removed 4 bases from V and 5 bases from J, with 17 bases in between. The V gene's germline CDR1 is MNHNS and CDR2 SASEGT. The CDR3 runs 15 residues. DNA of the CDR3: TGTGCCAGCAGTGCCGGGGGAGGGAGTGGGACTGAAGCTTTCTTT. Amino acid sequence: CASSAGGGSGTEAFF.

This clonotype was recorded a few times. The chain employs TRBV9 and TRBJ2-1; the D gene could be TRBD1 or TRBD2 (5 bases each). Trimming shortened V by 2 bases and J by 0 bases, and 12 bases separated the two germline ends. This CDR3 spans 16 amino acids. CDR1 and CDR2 from the germline V gene are SGDLS and YYNGEE. The CDR3 region is CASSVGAPSSYNEQFF. CDR3 DNA: TGTGCCAGCAGCGTCGGGGCCCCGAGCTCCTACAATGAGCAGTTCTTC. Variable domain in full (rest from reference TRBV9 and TRBJ2-1): DSGVTQTPKHLITATGQRVTLRCSPRSGDLSVYWYQQSLDQGLQFLIQYYNGEERAKGNILERFSAQQFPDLHSELNLSSLELGDSALYFCASSVGAPSSYNEQFFGPGTRLTVL.

This clonotype was observed a handful of times. One end of the junction varies from germline; a read error may be responsible. The rearrangement joins TRBV6-2 or TRBV6-3 to TRBJ2-7; D uncertain. CDR3 length equals 12 residues. Germline CDR1 is MNHEY and CDR2 is SVGEGT. The CDR3 DNA sequence: TGTGCCAGCAGTTACGACGCCTACGAGCAGTGCTTC. This gives the protein CASSYDAYEQCF.

The J gene is TRBJ1-1, the V gene TRBV14; D not resolved. Trimming shortened V by 1 base and J by 0 bases, and 3 bases separated the two germline ends. The CDR3 spans 13 residues. Germline assignment: CDR1 SGHDN and CDR2 FVKESK. The CDR3 DNA sequence: TGTGCCAGCAGCCAAGTCCTGAACACTGAAGCTTTCTTT. Protein product: CASSQVLNTEAFF.

This clonotype has just a few counts. The chain uses TRBV5-1 and TRBJ2-1, with D perhaps TRBD2 (5 bases). With 0 bases removed from V and 13 bases from J, the gap between germline ends came to 11 bases. CDR3 length: 12 residues. Germline V CDR1 and CDR2: SGHRS, YFSETQ. The CDR3, as DNA: TGCGCCAGCAGCTTGGACGGTGGGAGACAGTTCTTC. Translated, it gives CASSLDGGRQFF.

The table lists this clonotype with a few counts. The genes are TRBV7-9 and TRBJ1-1; D possibly corresponds to TRBD1 (5 bases). Germline values: CDR1 SEHNR, CDR2 FQNEAQ (reference sequence). V dropped 4 bases and J dropped 3 bases, with 15 bases sitting between them. The CDR3 is 15 residues long. As DNA, the CDR3 is TGTGCCAGCAGCTCGGACGGTGGGGGATACACTGAAGCTTTCTTT. As protein: CASSSDGGGYTEAFF.

In its sample, this clonotype was seen a few times. The V gene is TRBV4-3, the J gene TRBJ2-2; D unclear. V was shortened by 0 bases and J by 9 bases, with 8 bases between the two germline ends. The CDR3 totals 13 residues. CDR1 is LGHNA, CDR2 YSLEER, per germline. The CDR3 DNA reads as TGCGCCAGCAGCCAAGATCTTGGCAGGGAGCTGTTTTTT. Protein product: CASSQDLGRELFF.

This clonotype was recorded many times. The chain employs TRBV7-8 and TRBJ1-1; no clear D. The CDR3 sequence is 16 residues long. Germline assignment: CDR1 SGHVS and CDR2 FQNEAQ. Trimming shortened V by 4 bases and J by 4 bases, and 19 bases separated the two germline ends. Here the CDR3 reads CASSSLPVGSFTEAFF. CDR3 coding DNA: TGTGCCAGCAGCTCCCTTCCAGTAGGGTCCTTCACTGAAGCTTTCTTT.

This clonotype turned up a few times. The chain uses TRBV7-3 and TRBJ2-5, with 11 positions matching TRBD2. The J call may not be correct, given that the DNA end is closer to TRBJ2-1. CDR3 length: 15 amino acids. Germline V gene data show CDR1 as SGHTA and CDR2 as FQGTGA. The CDR3 bases are TGTGCCAGCAGCTTTAGCGGGGGGGCGAGGAATGAGCAGTTCTTC. The encoded protein is CASSFSGGARNEQFF.

V is TRBV9 and J is TRBJ1-1; D is unclear. V was trimmed by 0 bases and J by 4 bases, leaving 13 bases between them. The CDR3 consists of 15 residues. Germline V lookup: CDR1 SGDLS, CDR2 YYNGEE. The CDR3 region is CASSVGSSGATEAFF. CDR3 in DNA: TGTGCCAGCAGCGTAGGATCCTCAGGAGCCACTGAAGCTTTCTTT.

This clonotype was found a few times. This chain connects TRBV6-5 to TRBJ2-7; D unclear. Trimming removed 0 bases from V and 2 bases from J, with 8 bases in between. Germline CDR1 reads MNHEY; CDR2 reads SVGAGI. There are 14 residues in the CDR3. The chain's CDR3 is CASSYSFAPYEQYF. CDR3 sequence (DNA): TGTGCCAGCAGTTACTCTTTCGCTCCCTACGAGCAGTACTTC.

The chain has TRBV6-6 and TRBJ1-4, with D perhaps matching TRBD1 (5 bases). Germline V lookup: CDR1 MNHNY, CDR2 SVGAGI (reference sequence). V was shortened by 6 bases and J by 8 bases, with 16 bases between the two germline ends. The CDR3 extends over 14 amino acids. CDR3 protein: CASRQRTSAEKLFF. The CDR3 coding sequence is TGTGCCAGCAGGCAACGGACATCTGCGGAAAAACTGTTTTTT.